The clone carrying this T cell receptor beta chain was found once. Its specificity is unknown. The data belong to a study of Ad26.COV2.S vaccination and SARS-CoV-2 variants. For the study at large: Donor allocation was to the COV1001 Ad26.COV2.S trial arm. Regarding the study as a whole: Breadth of non-spike TCRs did not differ between vaccinees and placebo recipients. Using TCR breadth and depth analyses may have led to underestimated total T cell responses. Substantial breadth was reportedly displayed by spike-specific CD8+ and CD4+ T cell responses after vaccination.

As to treatment: around 19 received Ad26.COV2.S at low or high dose, single or two shots; a few received placebo; per-sample allocation not given. Day 63 after the first injection of vaccine or placebo was the sampling time. Only in-frame clones appear in the TCRdb table, and some are missing; sequencing was by immunoSEQ multiplex PCR. This table holds hundreds of thousands of clones, about 90% found once. Germline V CDR1 and CDR2: LNHDA, SQIVND (reference sequence). Germline trimming cut 3 bases from V and 2 bases from J; bases unmatched to any gene: 4. The CDR3 is 15 residues long. The chain is built from TRBV19 and TRBJ2-1; 7 bases map to TRBD1. This clonotype was obtained from a person between 18 and 59 years old who received the Ad26.COV2.S COVID-19 vaccine or a placebo. The specimen was peripheral blood, collected in a trial of Ad26.COV2.S vaccine versus placebo. This CDR3 reads CASSINRGPYNEQFF. In nucleotides, the CDR3 is TGTGCCAGTAGTATTAACAGGGGCCCCTACAATGAGCAGTTCTTC.